This T cell receptor (beta chain) stems from a study of graft-versus-host responses after intestinal transplantation (dated by TCRdb to the early 2020s). For context, the study as a whole: The transplants that recipients got were multivisceral, liver-intestinal, or isolated intestinal. Every recipient was given anti-thymocyte globulin induction, then maintenance tacrolimus and steroids for 3 to 4 years. Bulk TCR-beta CDR3 sequencing was used to track graft-versus-host and host-versus-graft alloreactive T cell clones in the graft, circulation and bone marrow after intestinal transplantation. Alloreactive clones were identified by sequencing pre-transplant mixed lymphocyte reaction products and comparing these products with unstimulated pre-transplant donor and recipient T cells. Of the roughly 26 intestinal transplant recipients enrolled in the cohort, one of whom was a retransplant, a few patients without pretransplant specimens were excluded. Donor T cell macrochimerism was defined as a peak of at least 4% donor T cells among recipient peripheral blood mononuclear cells. Rather than going through the commercial service, samples from a few later patients were sequenced in-house on an Illumina MiSeq and processed with MiXCR. The study at large found these results: GvH clones turned up in recipient bone marrow, with some appearing earlier in ileal mucosa or blood, a pattern consistent with an intestinal mucosal origin. Conclusions were limited by the relatively low number and heterogeneity of intestinal transplant patients. Early after transplant, peak levels of circulating GvH clones were associated with declines in HvG clones. In patients with donor T cell macrochimerism, the allografts had high GvH to HvG T cell clonal ratios.

Dithiothreitol, EDTA incubations and collagenase D digestion were used to isolate intraepithelial and lamina propria lymphocytes from graft specimens. Serial intestinal graft biopsy specimens collected up to 600 days after transplant underwent bulk TCR-beta sequencing. The library was built by means of the immunoSEQ multiplex PCR assay. Adaptive Biotechnologies carried out high-throughput TCR-beta CDR3 sequencing of genomic DNA for most patients. For the original study's pipeline: Adaptive's ImmunoSEQ software supplied the TCR sequencing data for under 20 patients, while MiXCR and VDJtools were used to process a few other patients. CDR3 nucleotide sequences shared by donor and recipient were removed because the origin of these sequences could not be assigned. To be classed as alloreactive, a clone needed at least 2-fold expansion over unstimulated cells and a minimum CFSE-low frequency of 0.002% (template counts) or 0.001% (read counts). Mappable clones were those detected in sequenced pre-transplant spleen, lymph node, or MLR CFSE-low populations of the donor or recipient. The cumulative frequency of alloreactive clones was calculated as a percentage of all sequences, weighted by copy number. In TCRdb, the immuneACCESS table is reduced to in-frame sequences with V and J assigned. These tables do not hold every clone; where another copy was compared, an unresolved V gene accounts for under half, and the others remain unexplained. The V and J calls and clone size come from that table; D and trimming were worked out from the DNA. This sample holds about 4,400 clones; over 65% were observed only once. The ten top clones hold approximately 7.7% of the sample.

After removal of 4 bases from V and 7 bases from J, the junction retains 13 bases not matched to a gene. CDR1 SGHRS and CDR2 YFSETQ are derived from the germline V gene. From the cysteine through the phenylalanine, the CDR3 covers 16 amino acids. Of the read, only the CDR3 DNA is kept; its 48 bases are in frame from base 1. This clone occurred a few times. Its recognized antigen is unknown. Base qualities are not provided; no much larger clone lies one nucleotide away. Sequenced material: ileum tissue, taken 17 days after transplant. The receptor comes from a human patient who received an intestinal transplant, so some T cells may come from the graft donor. This chain is built from TRBV5-1 and TRBJ1-4, and 7 junction bases match TRBD1. The CDR3 region: CASSPPSGQGGEKLFF. Read as DNA, the sequence is TGCGCCAGCAGCCCCCCCTCGGGCCAGGGGGGTGAAAAACTGTTTTTT.